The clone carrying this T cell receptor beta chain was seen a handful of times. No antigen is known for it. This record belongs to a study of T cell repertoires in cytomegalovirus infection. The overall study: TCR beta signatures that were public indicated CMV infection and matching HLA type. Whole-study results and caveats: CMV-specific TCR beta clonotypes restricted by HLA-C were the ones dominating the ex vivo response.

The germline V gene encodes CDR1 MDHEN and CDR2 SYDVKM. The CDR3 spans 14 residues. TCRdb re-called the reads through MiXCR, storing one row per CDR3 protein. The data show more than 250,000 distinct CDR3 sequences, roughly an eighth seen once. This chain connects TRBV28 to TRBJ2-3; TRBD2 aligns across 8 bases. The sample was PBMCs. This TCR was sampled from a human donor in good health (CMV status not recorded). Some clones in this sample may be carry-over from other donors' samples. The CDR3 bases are TGTGTGGGGAGAGGGACTAGTATAACAGATACGCAGTATTTT. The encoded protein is CVGRGTSITDTQYF.